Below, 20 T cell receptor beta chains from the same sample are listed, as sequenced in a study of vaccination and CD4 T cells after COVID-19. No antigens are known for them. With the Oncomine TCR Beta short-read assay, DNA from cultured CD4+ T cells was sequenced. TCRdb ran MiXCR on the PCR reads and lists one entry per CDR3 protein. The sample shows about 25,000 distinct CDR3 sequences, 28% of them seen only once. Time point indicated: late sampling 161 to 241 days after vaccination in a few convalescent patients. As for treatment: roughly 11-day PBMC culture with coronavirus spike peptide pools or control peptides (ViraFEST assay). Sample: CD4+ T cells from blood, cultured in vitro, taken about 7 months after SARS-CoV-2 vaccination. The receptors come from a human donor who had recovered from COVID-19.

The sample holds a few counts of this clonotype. The CDR3, as DNA: TGTGCCAGCAGCCTAAATCGAAACTTCTATGGCTACACCTTC. It translates to CASSLNRNFYGYTF. The rearrangement uses TRBV7-2 and TRBJ1-2; D gene uncertain. Trimming took 5 bases from V and 4 from J, leaving 14 bases between them. CDR1 is SGHTA and CDR2 is FQGNSA in the germline V gene. The CDR3 is 14 residues long.

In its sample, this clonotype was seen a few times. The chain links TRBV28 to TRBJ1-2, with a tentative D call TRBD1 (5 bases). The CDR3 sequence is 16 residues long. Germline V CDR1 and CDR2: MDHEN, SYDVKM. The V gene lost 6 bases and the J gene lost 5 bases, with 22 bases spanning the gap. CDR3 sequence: CASSRSRFKGLYGYTF. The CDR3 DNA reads TGTGCCAGCAGCCGTAGCAGGTTTAAGGGGCTATATGGCTACACCTTC.

The CDR3 sequence: CASSLSTGTAYEQYF. CDR3 bases: TGTGCCAGCAGCTTAAGCACTGGGACAGCCTACGAGCAGTACTTC. The chain has TRBV11-2 and TRBJ2-7; 7 positions agree with TRBD1. Trimming at V came to 2 bases and at J to 2 bases, leaving 6 bases not matched to a gene. This CDR3 has 15 amino acids. CDR1 is SGHAT and CDR2 is FQNNGV in the germline V gene.

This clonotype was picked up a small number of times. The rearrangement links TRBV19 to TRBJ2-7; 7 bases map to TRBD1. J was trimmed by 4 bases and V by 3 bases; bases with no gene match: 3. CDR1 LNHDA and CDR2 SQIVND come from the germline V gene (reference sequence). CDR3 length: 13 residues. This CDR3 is CASSIDRAYEQYF. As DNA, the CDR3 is TGTGCCAGTAGTATCGACAGGGCGTACGAGCAGTACTTC.

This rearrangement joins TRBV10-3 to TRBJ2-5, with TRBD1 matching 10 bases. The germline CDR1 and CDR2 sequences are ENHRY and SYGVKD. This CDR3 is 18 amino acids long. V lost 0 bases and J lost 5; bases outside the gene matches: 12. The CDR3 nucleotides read TGTGCCATCAGTGAGTCCGGCTCGGGACAGGGGAATCGGGAGACCCAGTACTTC. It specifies CAISESGSGQGNRETQYF.

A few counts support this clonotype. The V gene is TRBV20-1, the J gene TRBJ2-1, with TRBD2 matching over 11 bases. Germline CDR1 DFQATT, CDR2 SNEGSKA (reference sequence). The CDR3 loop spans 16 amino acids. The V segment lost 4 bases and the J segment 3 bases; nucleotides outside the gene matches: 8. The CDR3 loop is CSATPQTSGNYNEQFF. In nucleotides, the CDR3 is TGCAGTGCTACCCCCCAGACTAGCGGGAACTACAATGAGCAGTTCTTC.

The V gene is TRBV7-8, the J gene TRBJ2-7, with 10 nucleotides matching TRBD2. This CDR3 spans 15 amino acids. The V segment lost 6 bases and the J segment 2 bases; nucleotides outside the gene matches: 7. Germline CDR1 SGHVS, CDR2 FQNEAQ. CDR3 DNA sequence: TGTGCCAGCAGACCAGACCTAGCGGGAGCCTACGAGCAGTACTTC. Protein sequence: CASRPDLAGAYEQYF.

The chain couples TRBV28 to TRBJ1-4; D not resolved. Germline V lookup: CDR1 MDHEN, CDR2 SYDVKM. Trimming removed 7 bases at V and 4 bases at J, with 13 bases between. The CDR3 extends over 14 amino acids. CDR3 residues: CASIESGVNEKLFF. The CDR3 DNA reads TGTGCCAGCATTGAGTCAGGAGTTAATGAAAAACTGTTTTTT.

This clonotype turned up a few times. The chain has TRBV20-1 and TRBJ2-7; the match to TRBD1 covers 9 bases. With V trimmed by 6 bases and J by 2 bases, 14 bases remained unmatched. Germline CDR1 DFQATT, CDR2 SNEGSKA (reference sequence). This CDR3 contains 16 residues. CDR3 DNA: TGCAGTGCAAACCATTCTCCGGGACAGGGCCCCTACGAGCAGTACTTC. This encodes CSANHSPGQGPYEQYF.

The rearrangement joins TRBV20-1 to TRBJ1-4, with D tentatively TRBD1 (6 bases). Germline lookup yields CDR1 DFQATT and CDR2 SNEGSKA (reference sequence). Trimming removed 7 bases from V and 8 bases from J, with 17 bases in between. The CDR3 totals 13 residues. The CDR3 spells CSVKLGGGEKLFF. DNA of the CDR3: TGCAGTGTCAAGTTGGGAGGGGGAGAAAAACTGTTTTTT.

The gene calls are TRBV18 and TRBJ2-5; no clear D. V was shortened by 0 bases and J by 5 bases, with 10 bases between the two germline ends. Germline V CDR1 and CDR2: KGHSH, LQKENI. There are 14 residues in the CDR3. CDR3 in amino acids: CASSPPVPAETQYF. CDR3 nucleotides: TGTGCCAGCTCACCACCTGTTCCCGCGGAGACCCAGTACTTC.

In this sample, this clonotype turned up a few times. The CDR3 DNA follows: TGTGCCACCAGCAGAGATTTACGGACAGTCGACCGGGGTTCCTACGAGCAGTACTTC. As protein: CATSRDLRTVDRGSYEQYF. The chain uses TRBV15 and TRBJ2-7, with D possibly matching TRBD1 (6 bases). The CDR3 extends over 19 amino acids. The germline V and J ends were trimmed by 0 bases and 1 base, with 22 bases remaining between them. Germline V lookup: CDR1 LNHNV, CDR2 YYDKDF (reference sequence).

CDR3 loop: CASAGSNTGELFF. The CDR3 region has the DNA TGTGCCAGCGCGGGGAGTAACACCGGGGAGCTGTTTTTT. The chain uses TRBV7-3 and TRBJ2-2; possible D gene TRBD2, 6 bases. The CDR3 has 13 amino acids. V lost 8 bases, J lost 2 bases, and 9 bases lay in between. From germline, CDR1 is SGHTA and CDR2 FQGTGA.

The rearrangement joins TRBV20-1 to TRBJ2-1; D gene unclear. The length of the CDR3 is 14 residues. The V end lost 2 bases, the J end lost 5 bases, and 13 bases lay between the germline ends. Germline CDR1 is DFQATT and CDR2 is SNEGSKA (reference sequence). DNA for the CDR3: TGCAGTGCTAGAAGCCCGATTGGCCACAATGAGCAGTTCTTC. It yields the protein CSARSPIGHNEQFF.

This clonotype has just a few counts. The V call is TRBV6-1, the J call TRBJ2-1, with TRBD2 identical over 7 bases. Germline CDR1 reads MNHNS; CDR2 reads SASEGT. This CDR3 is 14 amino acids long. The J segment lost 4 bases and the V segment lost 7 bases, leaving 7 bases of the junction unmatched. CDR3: CASNLQRDYNEQFF. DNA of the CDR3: TGTGCCAGCAATCTCCAGCGGGATTACAATGAGCAGTTCTTC.

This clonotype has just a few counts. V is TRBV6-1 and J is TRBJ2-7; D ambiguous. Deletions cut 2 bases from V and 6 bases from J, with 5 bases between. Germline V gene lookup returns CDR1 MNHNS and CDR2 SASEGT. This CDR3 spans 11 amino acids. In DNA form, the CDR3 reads TGTGCCAGCAGTGAAATGGGCGAGCAGTACTTC. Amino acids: CASSEMGEQYF.

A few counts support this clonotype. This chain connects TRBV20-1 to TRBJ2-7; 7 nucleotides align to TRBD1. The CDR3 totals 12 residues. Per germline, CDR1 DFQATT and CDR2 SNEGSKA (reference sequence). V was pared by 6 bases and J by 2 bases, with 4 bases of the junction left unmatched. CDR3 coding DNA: TGCAGTGCGGGACAGTTAACCTACGAGCAGTACTTC. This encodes CSAGQLTYEQYF.

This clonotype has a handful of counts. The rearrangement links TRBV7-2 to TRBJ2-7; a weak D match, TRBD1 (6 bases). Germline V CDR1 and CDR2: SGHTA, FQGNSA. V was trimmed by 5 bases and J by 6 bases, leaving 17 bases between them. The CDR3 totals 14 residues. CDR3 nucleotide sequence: TGTGCCAGCAGCCTAGACAGGCCCCCCCGCGAGCAGTACTTC. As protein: CASSLDRPPREQYF.

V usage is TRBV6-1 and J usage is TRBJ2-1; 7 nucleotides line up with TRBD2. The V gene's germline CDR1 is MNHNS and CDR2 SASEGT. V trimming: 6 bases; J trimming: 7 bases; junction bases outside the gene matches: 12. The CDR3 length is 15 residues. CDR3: CASRTPGGSGNEQFF. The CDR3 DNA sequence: TGTGCCAGCAGAACGCCGGGAGGTAGCGGGAATGAGCAGTTCTTC.

CDR3 in amino acids: CASSSPGYEQYF. For the CDR3, the DNA is TGTGCCAGCAGCTCCCCTGGGTACGAGCAGTACTTC. J is TRBJ2-7 and V is TRBV6-1; D gene uncertain. Germline values: CDR1 MNHNS, CDR2 SASEGT. V was shortened by 6 bases and J by 4 bases, with 10 bases between the two germline ends. The CDR3 extends over 12 amino acids.